This T cell receptor beta chain was captured by sequencing in a study of cytomegalovirus exposure and HLA in healthy donors. PCR amplification relied on 60 Vbeta primers (plus 13 Jbeta primers). Profiled with immunoSEQ multiplex PCR; TCRdb holds only in-frame clones, not every one. The profile shows around 130,000 clones, 80% to 85% of them singletons. General study findings and limits: A later analysis linked a missense variant in DCLRE1C to the trimming of TCR beta V and J genes. Published work reported that the classifier diagnosed cytomegalovirus status with high specificity and sensitivity.

V was cut by 8 bases and J by 0 bases, with 8 bases left in between. The germline V gene encodes CDR1 DFQATT and CDR2 SNEGSKA (reference sequence). The CDR3 is 11 residues long. Though probably carrying unrecorded immune exposures, donors were nominally healthy at sampling. As to this clone: Its target is not known.

The TCR was taken from a man between 18 and 29 years old in good health and CMV-seronegative. The chain is built from TRBV20-1 and TRBJ2-7; D is unresolved. Sequenced sample: PBMCs. The CDR3 coding sequence is TGCAGTACTCGTCCCTCCTACGAGCAGTACTTC. Translating gives CSTRPSYEQYF.